One and the same sample provided the 7 T cell receptor beta chains below, sequenced in a study of T cell changes during pregnancy in multiple sclerosis (dated by TCRdb to about 2019). Library construction relied on the immunoSEQ multiplex PCR assay. TCRdb's version of the immuneACCESS table is confined to in-frame rearrangements and falls short of the full clone set. An unresolved V gene accounts for under half of the shortfall where checked; the remainder is of unknown origin. The sample data list fewer than 85,000 clones, and approximately 92% of these were observed just once. The biggest ten clones account for 2.8% of the sample. Sequenced material: peripheral blood, taken in the third trimester of pregnancy. These receptors came from a female donor in good health, enrolled as a control in a pregnancy study.

The genes are TRBV27 and TRBJ1-2, with 8 bases fitting TRBD1. Germline values: CDR1 MNHEY, CDR2 SMNVEV (reference sequence). The CDR3 consists of 14 residues. V gave up 2 bases and J gave up 5 bases; unmatched junction bases: 4. The CDR3 bases are TGTGCCAGCAGTTTAGGCAGGGGGCTGTATGGCTACACCTTC. Protein product: CASSLGRGLYGYTF.

The J gene is TRBJ2-2, the V gene TRBV6-6; 7 nucleotides align to TRBD1. Per the germline V gene, CDR1 is MNHNY and CDR2 is SVGAGI (reference sequence). The V and J ends lost 2 bases and 5 bases, in that order; junction bases with no gene match: 5. CDR3 size: 15 residues. DNA of the CDR3: TGTGCCAGCAGTTACGGGCAGGGGGAAACCGGGGAGCTGTTTTTT. Protein product: CASSYGQGETGELFF.

V usage is TRBV28 and J usage is TRBJ2-2, with 10 bases fitting TRBD2. Losses at the gene ends were 6 bases for V and 5 bases for J; bases not matched to a gene: 6. Per the germline V gene, CDR1 is MDHEN and CDR2 is SYDVKM. The CDR3 has 15 amino acids. CDR3 coding DNA: TGTGCCAGCAGAGAAGCGGGAGGGCATACCGGGGAGCTGTTTTTT. This sequence encodes CASREAGGHTGELFF.

The chain has TRBV28 and TRBJ2-4; no clear D. Trimming took 3 bases from V and 2 from J, leaving 8 bases between them. The CDR3 covers 14 residues. Germline V gives CDR1 MDHEN, CDR2 SYDVKM. In DNA, the CDR3 is TGTGCCAGCAGTTTTCAGGAAACCAAAAACATTCAGTACTTC. This encodes CASSFQETKNIQYF. Variable domain in full (rest from reference TRBV28 and TRBJ2-4): DVKVTQSSRYLVKRTGEKVFLECVQDMDHENMFWYRQDPGLGLRLIYFSYDVKMKEKGDIPEGYSVSREKKERFSLILESASTNQTSMYLCASSFQETKNIQYFGAGTRLSVL.

This clone was seen just once. The V gene is TRBV12-5, the J gene TRBJ1-1, with no clear D. The V and J ends lost 7 bases and 2 bases respectively, with 5 bases between them. This CDR3 contains 11 residues. Germline values: CDR1 LGHNT, CDR2 FRNRAP. CDR3 sequence: CASALNTEAFF. The CDR3 DNA reads as TGTGCTAGTGCCTTAAACACTGAAGCTTTCTTT.

This clone has only one observation. The chain has TRBV27 and TRBJ1-1; 12 nucleotides match TRBD1. The trim removed 5 bases at V and 1 base at J, leaving 8 bases unmatched. The CDR3 is 17 residues long. Germline CDR1 MNHEY, CDR2 SMNVEV (reference sequence). The CDR3 is CASSRTGTGGTNTEAFF. The CDR3, as DNA: TGTGCCAGCAGTCGAACTGGGACAGGGGGCACGAACACTGAAGCTTTCTTT.

This clone was recorded only once. V and J are TRBV7-3 and TRBJ2-1; TRBD2 matches 9 bases. After removal of 2 bases from V and 7 bases from J, the junction contained 6 bases not matched to a gene. Germline CDR1 reads SGHTA; CDR2 reads FQGTGA. The CDR3 runs 15 residues. This CDR3 is CASSLLASGKNEQFF. CDR3 bases: TGTGCCAGCAGCTTATTGGCTAGCGGGAAGAATGAGCAGTTCTTC.